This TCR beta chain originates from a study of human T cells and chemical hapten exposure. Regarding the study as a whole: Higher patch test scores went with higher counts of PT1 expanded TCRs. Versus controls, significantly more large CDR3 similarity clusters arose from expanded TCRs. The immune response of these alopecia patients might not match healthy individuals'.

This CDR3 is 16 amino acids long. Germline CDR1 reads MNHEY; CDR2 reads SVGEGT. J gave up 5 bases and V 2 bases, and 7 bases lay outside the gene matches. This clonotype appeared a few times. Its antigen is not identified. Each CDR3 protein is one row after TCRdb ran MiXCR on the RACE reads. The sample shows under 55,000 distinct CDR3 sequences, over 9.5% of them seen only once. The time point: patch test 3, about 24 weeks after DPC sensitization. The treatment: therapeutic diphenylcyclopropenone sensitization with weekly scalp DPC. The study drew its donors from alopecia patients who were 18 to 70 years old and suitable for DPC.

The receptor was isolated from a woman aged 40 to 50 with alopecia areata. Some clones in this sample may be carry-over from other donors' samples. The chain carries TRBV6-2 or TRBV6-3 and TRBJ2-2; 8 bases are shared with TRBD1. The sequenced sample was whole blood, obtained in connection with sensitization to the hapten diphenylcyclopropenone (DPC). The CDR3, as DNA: TGTGCCAGCAGTTACCGAGGACAGGGTCGGACCGGGGAGCTGTTTTTT. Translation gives CASSYRGQGRTGELFF.